The rows below give T cell receptor beta chains drawn from one sample of a study of blood T cell repertoires in COVID-19. The data were produced by immunoSEQ multiplex PCR, yet TCRdb's version contains in-frame clones alone and is incomplete. This sample carries about 160,000 clones, around 90% of them seen once, and the ten largest clones take 3.9%. Material for sequencing was peripheral blood. The source of these receptors is a woman aged 55 to 70 who had recovered from COVID-19. The CDR3 runs from the conserved cysteine through the conserved F or W. A D gene is named only where the DNA matches it firmly. Size tells how often a clone was seen (once, few, many) or the class of an expanded clone, and some rows leave it out.

TRBJ1-1,NA,NA,TRBV6-5,TGTGCCAGCAGTTACAGGGGTAACACTGAAGCTTTCTTT,CASSYRGNTEAFF
TRBJ1-6,NA,TRBD1,TRBV7-9,TGTGCCAGCAGGGGACAGGGGGATTCACCCCTCCACTTT,CASRGQGDSPLHF
TRBJ2-5,NA,TRBD2,TRBV7-9,TGTGCCAGCAGCATATTAGCGGGGGAAGAGACCCAGTACTTC,CASSILAGEETQYF
TRBJ2-1,few,TRBD2,TRBV5-4,TGTGCCAGCAGCTTGGGGCTAGCGGGGGTGAATGAGCAGTTCTTC,CASSLGLAGVNEQFF
TRBJ1-1,NA,TRBD1,TRBV6-5,TGTGCCAGCAGTTACTCGACAGGGGGTCAAGCTTTCTTT,CASSYSTGGQAFF
TRBJ1-5,NA,NA,TRBV2,TGTGCCAGCAGTGGGAGATGGGTTCAGCCCCAGCATTTT,CASSGRWVQPQHF
TRBJ2-7,NA,NA,TRBV6-2/TRBV6-3,TGTGCCAGCAGTTACTACAGGGCGGTCTACGAGCAGTACTTC,CASSYYRAVYEQYF
TRBJ1-6,NA,TRBD1,TRBV6-6,TGTGCCAGCAGTTACGGGGACAGGTATTCACCCCTCCACTTT,CASSYGDRYSPLHF
TRBJ1-5,NA,NA,TRBV4-1,TGCGCCAGCAGCCAAGATTTTGTGGACTTACGGCCCCAGCATTTT,CASSQDFVDLRPQHF
TRBJ1-1,once,NA,TRBV10-2,TGCGCCAGCAGTGGTCGGGGGGATTATACTGAAGCTTTCTTT,CASSGRGDYTEAFF
TRBJ1-2,NA,TRBD1,TRBV7-2,TGTGCCAGCAGCGCGCAGTGGACAGGTCCCATTGAGGGCTACACCTTC,CASSAQWTGPIEGYTF
TRBJ2-7,NA,NA,TRBV9,TGTGCCAGCAGCGTAGGAGAGGGTTGGGGCGAGCAGTACTTC,CASSVGEGWGEQYF
TRBJ1-5,NA,TRBD1,TRBV2,TGTGCCAGCACCCTAGGTGGACAGGGGAATCAGCCCCAGCATTTT,CASTLGGQGNQPQHF
TRBJ2-5,once,NA,TRBV29-1,TGCAGCGCTACGACACTGGCGGAGACCCAGTACTTC,CSATTLAETQYF
TRBJ1-1,NA,NA,TRBV28,TGTGCCAGCAGTTCCTTGGGCTCGGCAACTGAAGCTTTCTTT,CASSSLGSATEAFF
TRBJ2-3,NA,NA,TRBV5-4,TGTGCCAGCAGAGTACGGGGGGCTCAAAGCACAGATACGCAGTATTTT,CASRVRGAQSTDTQYF
TRBJ1-1,NA,TRBD1,TRBV18,TGTGCCAGCTCCCGGGCTGCAGGGACAGGGGCGTCGAACACTGAAGCTTTCTTT,CASSRAAGTGASNTEAFF
TRBJ2-2,NA,TRBD2,TRBV27,TGTGCCAGCAGTTCGACTAGCGGGGGGCCCGCCGGGGAGCTGTTTTTT,CASSSTSGGPAGELFF
TRBJ1-3,NA,NA,TRBV10-3,TGTGCCATCAGTGAGTACCAATTCGGTAGCGTTGGAAACACCATATATTTT,CAISEYQFGSVGNTIYF
TRBJ2-2,NA,TRBD1,TRBV10-2,TGCGCCACAACAAGGGGGCAGAACACCGGGGAGCTGTTTTTT,CATTRGQNTGELFF
TRBJ1-2,NA,NA,TRBV4-1,TGCGCCAGCAGCCAAGTTTTCGGGACTCCGAGGGAATATGGCTACACCTTC,CASSQVFGTPREYGYTF
TRBJ2-5,NA,TRBD2,TRBV27,TGTGCCAGCAGTTTAACTAGCGGGGGAAAGACCCAGTACTTC,CASSLTSGGKTQYF
TRBJ2-1,NA,TRBD2,TRBV4-2,TGTGCCAGCAGCCTAACTAGCGGGGGGTTATACAATGAGCAGTTCTTC,CASSLTSGGLYNEQFF